The 26 T cell receptor beta chains reported below all come from one sample, sequenced in a study of tissue T cells after allogeneic stem cell transplantation. Repertoires were generated with immunoSEQ multiplex PCR, while TCRdb's copy carries only in-frame clones and drops some. The sample holds more than 9,000 clones, approximately 70% seen once. The sample consisted of tissue from the right colon, taken at autopsy. The receptor source for this set is a woman between 18 and 50 years old with breast cancer.

This clone is labeled as medium-sized. This rearrangement joins TRBV29-1 to TRBJ2-7, with D tentatively TRBD1 (6 bases). Trimming took off 4 bases at V and 4 bases at J, with 17 bases between the two ends. This CDR3 contains 14 residues. CDR1 and CDR2 (germline): SQVTM, ANQGSEA. CDR3 in DNA: TGCAGCGTTGTGCTAGGGGGTATAGCGTACGAGCAGTACTTC. It yields the protein CSVVLGGIAYEQYF.

The chain employs TRBV7-9 and TRBJ2-3, with 8 bases identical to TRBD2. This CDR3 is built from 15 residues. V lost 5 bases, J lost 0 bases, and 4 bases stayed unmatched. From germline, CDR1 is SEHNR and CDR2 FQNEAQ (reference sequence). The CDR3 sequence: CASSGLASSTDTQYF. The CDR3, as DNA: TGTGCCAGCAGCGGACTAGCTTCTAGCACAGATACGCAGTATTTT. Combining the CDR3 with reference TRBV7-9 and TRBJ2-3 gives the whole variable domain DTGVSQNPRHKITKRGQNVTFRCDPISEHNRLYWYRQTLGQGPEFLTYFQNEAQLEKSRLLSDRFSAERPKGSFSTLEIQRTEQGDSAMYLCASSGLASSTDTQYFGPGTRLTVL.

The V gene is TRBV30, the J gene TRBJ2-5; 9 nucleotides agree with TRBD2. Germline CDR1 GTSNPN, CDR2 SVGIG (reference sequence). Trimming at V came to 2 bases and at J to 9 bases, leaving 10 bases not matched to a gene. CDR3 length: 14 amino acids. CDR3 residues: CAWSSGTSSSSQYF. In nucleotides, the CDR3 is TGTGCCTGGAGTAGCGGGACTAGCTCCTCTTCCCAGTACTTC.

The chain carries TRBV7-9 and TRBJ1-1; the D gene is possibly TRBD1 (5 bases). V was cut by 6 bases and J by 4 bases, with 12 bases left in between. The CDR3 spans 13 residues. The germline V gene has CDR1 SEHNR and CDR2 FQNEAQ (reference sequence). DNA for the CDR3: TGTGCCAGCAGTGTTCGGGACCGCACTGAAGCTTTCTTT. Encoded protein: CASSVRDRTEAFF.

The chain uses TRBV19 and TRBJ2-2, with D possibly being TRBD2 (5 bases). The CDR3 contains 14 residues. Germline V gene lookup returns CDR1 LNHDA and CDR2 SQIVND (reference sequence). V lost 1 base to trimming and J lost 5 bases, with 8 bases between them. CDR3 sequence reads: CASSIGPGTGELFF. The CDR3, as DNA: TGTGCCAGTAGTATAGGTCCGGGAACCGGGGAGCTGTTTTTT.

The chain joins TRBV2 to TRBJ2-3; 9 bases agree with TRBD2. The V gene end was trimmed by 4 bases and the J gene end by 3 bases; junction bases not matched to a gene: 5. The CDR3 consists of 15 residues. The germline gives CDR1 SNHLY, CDR2 FYNNEI. This chain's CDR3 is CASSGRGGVTDTQYF. In DNA form, the CDR3 reads TGTGCCAGCAGTGGGCGGGGGGGCGTTACAGATACGCAGTATTTT.

The chain combines TRBV30 with TRBJ1-3; D is undetermined. V gave up 1 base and J gave up 1 base, with 5 bases separating them. From germline, CDR1 is GTSNPN and CDR2 SVGIG (reference sequence). This CDR3 region has 13 residues. The CDR3 sequence is CAWSGVSGNTIYF. CDR3 coding DNA: TGTGCCTGGAGTGGAGTTTCTGGAAACACCATATATTTT.

Only a few counts were recorded for this clone. V usage is TRBV6-1 and J usage is TRBJ1-2; the D is unclear. The germline V gene encodes CDR1 MNHNS and CDR2 SASEGT. V gave up 3 bases and J gave up 2 bases, with 1 base separating them. The CDR3 has 11 amino acids. The CDR3 loop is CASSDNYGYTF. The CDR3, as DNA: TGTGCCAGCAGTGACAACTATGGCTACACCTTC.

This clone appeared a few times. This chain connects TRBV7-9 to TRBJ2-5; a possible D gene is TRBD2 (5 bases). The CDR3 is 17 residues long. CDR1 and CDR2 from the germline V gene are SEHNR and FQNEAQ (reference sequence). V was pared by 1 base and J by 6 bases, with 21 bases between. CDR3 sequence (DNA): TGTGCCAGCAGCTTAGGCCGCAGAGGAGGCTCCCCGAAGACCCAGTACTTC. It specifies CASSLGRRGGSPKTQYF.

This clone was detected only a few times. This sequence joins TRBV3-1 (or the pseudogene TRBV3-2) and TRBJ2-1, with 8 bases fitting TRBD2. CDR1 is LGHDT, CDR2 YNNKEL, per germline (reference sequence). CDR3 length equals 16 residues. J gave up 3 bases and V 0 bases, and 4 bases lay outside the gene matches. The CDR3 DNA reads TGTGCCAGCAGCCAAGACGGAACTAGCGGCTACAATGAGCAGTTCTTC. This codes for CASSQDGTSGYNEQFF.

This chain links TRBV5-1 with TRBJ1-6; weak D call: TRBD1 (6 bases). Germline CDR1 SGHRS, CDR2 YFSETQ. V lost 0 bases and J lost 8, with 12 bases in between. This CDR3 comprises 15 residues. CDR3 nucleotide sequence: TGCGCCAGCAGCTTGGAACAGGGCGAATATTCACCCCTCCACTTT. It encodes CASSLEQGEYSPLHF.

This clone was detected once. The chain has TRBV19 and TRBJ1-5, with a tentative D call TRBD1 (5 bases). This CDR3 spans 12 amino acids. V lost 6 bases, J lost 4 bases, and 7 bases lay in between. Germline CDR1 LNHDA, CDR2 SQIVND (reference sequence). CDR3 coding DNA: TGTGCCAGTAGGACAGCTAATCAGCCCCAGCATTTT. This gives the protein CASRTANQPQHF.

This clone has only a few counts. J is TRBJ2-1 and V is TRBV4-3, with TRBD2 matching over 9 bases. The V and J ends lost 2 bases and 10 bases, in that order; junction bases with no gene match: 15. This CDR3 comprises 17 residues. CDR1 and CDR2 (germline): LGHNA, YSLEER. The CDR3 DNA reads TGCGCCAGCAGCCAACGATATGGCGGGAGGGCCGATGGGGAGCAGTTCTTC. This translates into CASSQRYGGRADGEQFF.

The rearrangement joins TRBV30 to TRBJ1-6; 8 nucleotides agree with TRBD1. Germline CDR1 and CDR2: GTSNPN and SVGIG (reference sequence). This CDR3 spans 16 amino acids. V gave up 4 bases and J gave up 0 bases; unmatched junction bases: 5. CDR3 DNA: TGTGCCTGGAAGGGACAGGCCAGCTCCTATAATTCACCCCTCCACTTT. The encoded protein is CAWKGQASSYNSPLHF.

This clone was found a few times. The identical CDR3 is also encoded by other nucleotide sequences in the sample. The chain uses TRBV24-1 and TRBJ2-3; D gene ambiguous. Trimming pared 6 bases from V and 6 bases from J, leaving 6 bases between. This CDR3 contains 11 residues. The V gene's germline CDR1 is KGHDR and CDR2 SFDVKD. CDR3 sequence reads: CATSQSDTQYF. The CDR3 bases are TGTGCCACCAGTCAATCGGATACGCAGTATTTT.

The DNA for the CDR3 is TGTGCCAGCAGTCCCCTAGCGGGAGGGATTACCTACGAGCAGTACTTC. It translates to CASSPLAGGITYEQYF. The chain uses TRBV27 and TRBJ2-7, with 12 nucleotides matching TRBD2. Germline loops: CDR1 MNHEY, CDR2 SMNVEV (reference sequence). CDR3 size: 16 residues. V trimming: 5 bases; J trimming: 2 bases; junction bases outside the gene matches: 7.

This clone was counted only a few times. The rearrangement uses TRBV5-4 and TRBJ1-1; 9 bases fit TRBD1. V trimming: 4 bases; J trimming: 3 bases; junction bases outside the gene matches: 4. The CDR3 runs 14 residues. Germline V gene lookup returns CDR1 SGHNT and CDR2 YYREEE (reference sequence). CDR3 nucleotide sequence: TGTGCCAGCAGCCTAAGGACAGGGGACACTGAAGCTTTCTTT. Protein: CASSLRTGDTEAFF.

The CDR3 loop reads CASRSDGDTGELFF. For the CDR3, the DNA is TGTGCCAGCAGATCGGACGGAGACACCGGGGAGCTGTTTTTT. This chain links TRBV2 with TRBJ2-2; D unresolved. Trimming pared 6 bases from V and 3 bases from J, leaving 11 bases between. The CDR3 spans 14 residues. The germline V gene encodes CDR1 SNHLY and CDR2 FYNNEI.

By share, this clone ranks as medium-sized. J is TRBJ1-5 and V is TRBV3-1 (or the pseudogene TRBV3-2); D may be TRBD1 (6 bases). This CDR3 contains 15 residues. Trimming shortened V by 6 bases and J by 5 bases, and 17 bases separated the two germline ends. CDR1 LGHDT and CDR2 YNNKEL come from the germline V gene (reference sequence). The CDR3 loop reads CASSPGQQIYQPQHF. The CDR3 region has the DNA TGTGCCAGCAGTCCCGGACAGCAGATTTATCAGCCCCAGCATTTT.

This clone was observed a few times. The V call is TRBV5-5, the J call TRBJ1-2; 9 bases align to TRBD1. The germline gives CDR1 SGHKS, CDR2 YYEKEE (reference sequence). V trimming: 2 bases; J trimming: 2 bases; junction bases outside the gene matches: 4. The CDR3 runs to 15 residues. CDR3 protein: CASSFSGTGNYGYTF. The CDR3 bases are TGTGCCAGCAGCTTCTCCGGGACAGGGAACTATGGCTACACCTTC.

This clone qualifies as large (0.1 to 1%). V usage is TRBV6-2 or TRBV6-3 and J usage is TRBJ1-3; D is unresolved. The length of the CDR3 is 14 residues. V was shortened by 5 bases and J by 7 bases, with 15 bases between the two germline ends. Germline CDR1 MNHEY, CDR2 SVGEGT. CDR3 bases: TGTGCCAGCAGTCCGGACCTTCTGAGGAACACCATATATTTT. Residues: CASSPDLLRNTIYF.

This clone came up a few times. CDR3 sequence reads: CASSDVMGPFYGYTF. In nucleotides, the CDR3 is TGTGCCAGCAGCGATGTCATGGGGCCTTTCTATGGCTACACCTTC. The V and J genes are TRBV5-5 and TRBJ1-2, with a tentative D call TRBD1 (5 bases). Trimming removed 4 bases from V and 4 bases from J, with 17 bases in between. Germline CDR1 and CDR2: SGHKS and YYEKEE (reference sequence). There are 15 residues in the CDR3.

The V call is TRBV7-6, the J call TRBJ2-3; D is undetermined. Germline V CDR1 and CDR2: SGHVS, FNYEAQ. Trimming removed 5 bases from V and 2 bases from J, with 17 bases in between. The CDR3 is 16 residues long. The CDR3 nucleotides read TGTGCCAGCAGCCTCAGGCCGGTCGCTGACACAGATACGCAGTATTTT. This codes for CASSLRPVADTDTQYF.

This chain connects TRBV6-6 to TRBJ2-7; D unresolved. Germline V gives CDR1 MNHNY, CDR2 SVGAGI (reference sequence). Deletions cut 2 bases from V and 6 bases from J, with 14 bases between. This CDR3 region has 14 residues. The CDR3 bases are TGTGCCAGCAGTTACAACGCAGGCGAACGCGAGCAGTACTTC. This gives the protein CASSYNAGEREQYF.

The V call is TRBV20-1, the J call TRBJ2-5, with D hard to call. V lost 6 bases, J lost 3 bases, and 5 bases lay in between. CDR3 size: 10 residues. Per germline, CDR1 DFQATT and CDR2 SNEGSKA (reference sequence). CDR3 loop: CSADKETQYF. CDR3 nucleotides: TGCAGTGCGGATAAAGAGACCCAGTACTTC.

The chain is built from TRBV28 and TRBJ1-5, with D unresolved. There are 13 residues in the CDR3. Looked up from germline, CDR1 is MDHEN and CDR2 is SYDVKM. V shed 7 bases and J shed 2 bases, with 9 bases lying between them. CDR3 bases: TGTGCCAGCACCCTGTATCGCAATCAGCCCCAGCATTTT. Residues: CASTLYRNQPQHF.